The clone carrying this T cell receptor (beta chain) was counted only a few times. Its antigen remains unidentified. The data were taken from a study of T cells in Graves' hyperthyroidism and ophthalmopathy. Study context: Staff took peripheral blood when the initial diagnosis was made, before any treatment began.

Study findings and constraints: For ophthalmopathy, model prediction preceded onset by a median roughly 6.5 months. Ophthalmopathy and stable hyperthyroidism were told apart by a 13 V-J model.

The source of the PBMCs was less than 12 ml of fresh peripheral blood. The CDR3 regions of TCR beta were amplified from RNA transcripts. TCR CDR3 regions were first amplified by RT-PCR with HTBI primers. Each CDR3 protein gets one entry after TCRdb re-called the multiplex PCR reads with MiXCR. The sample lists nearly 250,000 distinct CDR3 sequences, around 26% occurring once. From germline, CDR1 is DFQATT and CDR2 SNEGSKA (reference sequence). The CDR3 is made up of 14 amino acids. Trimming left V 5 bases short and J 8 bases short, with 16 bases between. The receptor comes from a woman aged 40-49 years with Graves' ophthalmopathy. The sequenced sample was blood. The rearrangement links TRBV20-1 to TRBJ1-6; D is possibly TRBD1 (5 bases). CDR3 DNA sequence: TGCAGTGCTTCCAGTGGAGGGGTAGATTCACCCCTCCACTTT. This encodes CSASSGGVDSPLHF.